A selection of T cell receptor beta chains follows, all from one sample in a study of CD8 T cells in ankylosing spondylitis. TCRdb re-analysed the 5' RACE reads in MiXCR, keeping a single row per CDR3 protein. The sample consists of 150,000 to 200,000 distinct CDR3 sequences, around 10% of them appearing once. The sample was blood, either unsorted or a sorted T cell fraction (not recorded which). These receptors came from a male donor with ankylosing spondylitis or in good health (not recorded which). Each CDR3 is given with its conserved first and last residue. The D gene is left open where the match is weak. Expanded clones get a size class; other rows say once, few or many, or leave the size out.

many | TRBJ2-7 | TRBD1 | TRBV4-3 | TGCGCCAGCTCATCCTTACAGGGGTCCTACGAGCAGTACTTC | CASSSLQGSYEQYF
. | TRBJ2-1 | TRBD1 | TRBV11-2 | TGTGCCAGCAGCTTAGCAACAGGGGACAAATACAATGAGCAGTTCTTC | CASSLATGDKYNEQFF
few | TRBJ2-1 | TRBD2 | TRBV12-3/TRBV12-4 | TGTGCCAGCACCCCCTTCCCGCCTAGCGGGGTATATGAGCAGTTCTTC | CASTPFPPSGVYEQFF
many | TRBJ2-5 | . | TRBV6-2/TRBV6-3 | TGTGCCAGCAGTTACTACCTTAGACAAGAGACCCAGTACTTC | CASSYYLRQETQYF
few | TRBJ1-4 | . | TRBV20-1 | TGCAGTCAATCGGGGGGTTCAGAAAAACTGTTTTTT | CSQSGGSEKLFF
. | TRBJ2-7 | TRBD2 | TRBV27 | TGTGCCAGCAGTTTATTAGCGGGAGTGTCCTACGAGCAGTACTTC | CASSLLAGVSYEQYF
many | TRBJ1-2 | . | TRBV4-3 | TGCGCCAGCAGCCAAGGGAGGGCAGGATCCACCTATGGCTACACCTTC | CASSQGRAGSTYGYTF
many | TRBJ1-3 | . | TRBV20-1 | TGCAGTGCTAGAGATCGAGAGTCTGGAAACACCATATATTTT | CSARDRESGNTIYF
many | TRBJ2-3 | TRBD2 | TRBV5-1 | TGCGCCAGCAGCTTGGAGGGGACTAGCGGGAGGAATACGCAGTATTTT | CASSLEGTSGRNTQYF
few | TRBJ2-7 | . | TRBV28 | TGTGCCAGCAGGGGGAGAATTCCCTACGAGCAGTACTTC | CASRGRIPYEQYF
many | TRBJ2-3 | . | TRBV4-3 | TGCGCCAGCAGCCAAGAAGCGTCATTAGATACGCAGTATTTT | CASSQEASLDTQYF
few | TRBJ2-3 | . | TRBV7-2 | TGTGCCAGCAGCGAAACAGGGATAGACACAGATACGCAGTATTTT | CASSETGIDTDTQYF
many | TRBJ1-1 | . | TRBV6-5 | TGTGCCAGCAGTTACTCGCCAGACCCCTTCGAAGCTTTCTTT | CASSYSPDPFEAFF
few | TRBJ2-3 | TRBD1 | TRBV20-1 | TGCAGTGTTCCGGGACAGGCGACAGATACGCAGTATTTT | CSVPGQATDTQYF
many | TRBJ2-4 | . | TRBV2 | TGTGCCAGCAGCCGGGACTTAGAAGCCAAAAACATTCAGTACTTC | CASSRDLEAKNIQYF
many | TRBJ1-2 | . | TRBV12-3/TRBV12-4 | TGTGCCAGCAGTTTGGAGGCTTACTATGGCTACACCTTC | CASSLEAYYGYTF
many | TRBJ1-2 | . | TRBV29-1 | TGCAGCCATTCAGAGGGCTACACCTTC | CSHSEGYTF
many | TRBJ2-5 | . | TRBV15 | TGTGCCACCAGCAGAGATCTGGGGGAAGAGACCCAGTACTTC | CATSRDLGEETQYF
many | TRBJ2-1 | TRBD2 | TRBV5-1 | TGCGCCAGCAGCACGGGACTAGCGGGGATCATCAATGAGCAGTTCTTC | CASSTGLAGIINEQFF
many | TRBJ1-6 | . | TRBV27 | TGTGCCAGCAGTAACAGGAATAATTCACCCCTCCACTTT | CASSNRNNSPLHF
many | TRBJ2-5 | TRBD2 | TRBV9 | TGTGCCAGCAGCGTCAGCGGGGGGGCTGCAGAGACCCAGTACTTC | CASSVSGGAAETQYF
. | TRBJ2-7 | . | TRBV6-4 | TGTGCCAGCAAGAAGGTCGGAGGGGGGCGCGGGATATACTTC | CASKKVGGGRGIYF
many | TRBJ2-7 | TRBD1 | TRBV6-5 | TGTGCCAGCAGTTCCCGGACAGGGAAATCCTACGAGCAGTACTTC | CASSSRTGKSYEQYF
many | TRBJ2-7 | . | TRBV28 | TGTGCCAGCAGTTCGACCGGACCTGTGAAAACCTACGAGCAGTACTTC | CASSSTGPVKTYEQYF
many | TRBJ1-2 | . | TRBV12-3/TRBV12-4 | TGTGCCAGCAGTGGTGAGAGGGAAGCTAACTATGGCTACACCTTC | CASSGEREANYGYTF
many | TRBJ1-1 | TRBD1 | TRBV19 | TGTGCCAGTAGTTTTGGACACAGGGGGGACACTGAAGCTTTCTTT | CASSFGHRGDTEAFF
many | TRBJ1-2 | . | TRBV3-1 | TGTGCCAGCAGCCTTAGAGGAGGGAATGGCTACACCTTC | CASSLRGGNGYTF
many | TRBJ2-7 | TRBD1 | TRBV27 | TGTGCCAGTCGTCAGACAGGGGGCTACGACGAGCAGTACTTC | CASRQTGGYDEQYF
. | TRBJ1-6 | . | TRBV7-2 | TGTGCCAGCAGCTTAGACGGTGAGGGGTCACCCCTCCACTTT | CASSLDGEGSPLHF
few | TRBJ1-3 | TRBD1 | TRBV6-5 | TGTGCCAGCATTCGCTCGAGGGGGCCTGGAAACACCATATATTTT | CASIRSRGPGNTIYF
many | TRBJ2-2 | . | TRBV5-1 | TGCGCCAGCAGCTTGGCTAGCCTCGACACCGGGGAGCTGTTTTTT | CASSLASLDTGELFF
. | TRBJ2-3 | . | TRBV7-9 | TGTGCCAGCAGCTCGGCAGGGAGACGCACAGATACGCAGTATTTT | CASSSAGRRTDTQYF
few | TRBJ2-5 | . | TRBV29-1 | TGCAGCGTTTCTGGGCAATCGGGGGTTCGAGAGACCCAGTACTTC | CSVSGQSGVRETQYF
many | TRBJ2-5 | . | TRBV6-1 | TGTGCCAGCAGTGAAGAGGGACGCAGGCCGTCGGAGACCCAGTACTTC | CASSEEGRRPSETQYF
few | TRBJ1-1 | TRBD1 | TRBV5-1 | TGCGCCAGCAGCTGGGACAGGGCTGACACTGAAGCTTTCTTT | CASSWDRADTEAFF
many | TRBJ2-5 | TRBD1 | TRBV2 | TGTGCCAGCGACAGGGAAGTCGGTGAGACCCAGTACTTC | CASDREVGETQYF
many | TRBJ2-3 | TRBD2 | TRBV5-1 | TGCGCCAGCAGGCCTACCCTAGCGGGGGACACAGATACGCAGTATTTT | CASRPTLAGDTDTQYF
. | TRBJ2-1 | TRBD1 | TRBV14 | TGTGCCAGCAGCCAAGAAAAGGACAGGGGGCGCGGAAATGAGCAGTTCTTC | CASSQEKDRGRGNEQFF
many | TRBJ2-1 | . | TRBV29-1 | TGCAGTGGGGATAACTCCTACAATGAGCAGTTCTTC | CSGDNSYNEQFF
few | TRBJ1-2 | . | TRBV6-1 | TGTGCCAGCAGTCAATTAACAGGGATGAGCGGCTACACCTTC | CASSQLTGMSGYTF
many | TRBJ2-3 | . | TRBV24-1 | TGTGCCACCAGTGACCTTTCACAGGGAGCAGATACGCAGTATTTT | CATSDLSQGADTQYF
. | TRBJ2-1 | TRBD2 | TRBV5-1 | TGCGCCAGCAGCTTGGTTTCCGGGAGGAATGAGCAGTTCTTC | CASSLVSGRNEQFF
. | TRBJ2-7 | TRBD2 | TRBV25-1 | TGTGCCAGCAGTGAATTCGGACTAGCGGAGACCTACGAGCAGTACTTC | CASSEFGLAETYEQYF
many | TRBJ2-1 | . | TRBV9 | TGTGCCAGCAGCGTTCACAGGGAATTTCGCAATGAGCAGTTCTTC | CASSVHREFRNEQFF
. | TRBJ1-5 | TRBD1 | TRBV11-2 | TGTGCCAGCAGCTTAGGGGACAGGGGAAAAGGCAATCAGCCCCAGCATTTT | CASSLGDRGKGNQPQHF
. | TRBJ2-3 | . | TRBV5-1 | TGCGCCAGCAGCTTGAGACTGGGAACAGATACGCAGTATTTT | CASSLRLGTDTQYF
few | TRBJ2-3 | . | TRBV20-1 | TGCAGTGCTAGTAGGCGGGGCGCCCCGGGGACAGATACGCAGTATTTT | CSASRRGAPGTDTQYF
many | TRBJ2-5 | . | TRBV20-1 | TGCAGTGCTAGTTTGGTAGCCCAAGAGACCCAGTACTTC | CSASLVAQETQYF
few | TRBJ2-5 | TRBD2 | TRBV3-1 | TGTGCCAGCAGCAAGATCGGGACTAGCGGCGAGACCCAGTACTTC | CASSKIGTSGETQYF
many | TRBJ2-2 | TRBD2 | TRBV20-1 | TGCAGTGCTAGTTCCTCGGGACTAGCGGGAGTGAACACCGGGGAGCTGTTTTTT | CSASSSGLAGVNTGELFF
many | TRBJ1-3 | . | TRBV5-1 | TGCGCCAGCAGCTTGGAACAGCCTGACTCTGGAAACACCATATATTTT | CASSLEQPDSGNTIYF